One sample yielded the 27 T cell receptor beta chains listed below, sequenced in a study of Ad26.COV2.S vaccination and SARS-CoV-2 variants. Treatment here: roughly 19 received Ad26.COV2.S at low or high dose, single or two shots; roughly 5 received placebo; per-sample allocation not given. Sampling occurred on day 63 after the first vaccine or placebo injection. Sequencing was performed with immunoSEQ multiplex PCR; in TCRdb, only in-frame clones are kept and a portion is missing. The sample lists hundreds of thousands of clones, 88% seen once, with around 6.1% in the top ten. The input for sequencing was peripheral blood, taken in a trial of Ad26.COV2.S vaccine versus placebo. The receptor set was obtained from a person aged 18-65 years who received the Ad26.COV2.S COVID-19 vaccine or a placebo.

The V gene is TRBV10-3, the J gene TRBJ2-7; a possible D gene is TRBD2 (5 bases). Trimming cost V 3 bases and J 3 bases, with 12 bases left between them. There are 14 residues in the CDR3. CDR1 is ENHRY and CDR2 is SYGVKD in the germline V gene. The CDR3 here is CAISDPRGNYEQYF. CDR3 DNA: TGTGCCATCAGTGACCCACGGGGAAACTACGAGCAGTACTTC.

The CDR3 here is CASSFNTGTGTHNEQFF. The CDR3 coding sequence is TGTGCCAGCAGTTTCAATACCGGGACAGGGACTCACAATGAGCAGTTCTTC. V and J are TRBV27 and TRBJ2-1, with 9 bases aligning to TRBD1. V lost 3 bases to trimming and J lost 5 bases; unmatched junction nucleotides: 11. Germline CDR1 MNHEY, CDR2 SMNVEV (reference sequence). The CDR3 is 17 residues long.

J is TRBJ2-7 and V is TRBV4-3; no clear D. V lost 0 bases to trimming and J lost 3 bases, with 6 bases between them. The CDR3 totals 13 residues. Germline V CDR1 and CDR2: LGHNA, YSLEER. The CDR3 DNA sequence: TGCGCCAGCAGCCAAGATATGAGCTACGAGCAGTACTTC. As protein: CASSQDMSYEQYF.

CDR3 bases: TGTGCCATCAGACCGGGACAGGTGGCCGAAGAGACCCAGTACTTC. This translates into CAIRPGQVAEETQYF. The chain joins TRBV10-3 to TRBJ2-5, with 8 bases lining up with TRBD1. The length of the CDR3 is 15 residues. The J segment lost 3 bases and the V segment lost 6 bases, leaving 9 bases of the junction unmatched. Germline CDR1 and CDR2: ENHRY and SYGVKD.

The J gene is TRBJ2-3, the V gene TRBV9, with a tentative D call TRBD1 (5 bases). Germline CDR1 SGDLS, CDR2 YYNGEE. Trimming took off 0 bases at V and 4 bases at J, with 18 bases between the two ends. CDR3 length equals 17 residues. The CDR3 loop reads CASSVGTTGDWADTQYF. In DNA form, the CDR3 reads TGTGCCAGCAGCGTAGGGACAACCGGAGATTGGGCAGATACGCAGTATTTT.

In DNA form, the CDR3 reads TGTGCCAGCGCCGAGACAGGATCCTACGAGCAGTACTTC. It yields the protein CASAETGSYEQYF. J is TRBJ2-7 and V is TRBV13; the D gene is possibly TRBD1 (6 bases). The CDR3 length is 13 residues. The ends were cut back, 8 bases at V and 1 base at J, with 12 bases in the middle. Germline V gene data show CDR1 as PRHDT and CDR2 as FYEKMQ (reference sequence). The complete variable domain, with remaining parts taken from reference TRBV13 and TRBJ2-7, reads AAGVIQSPRHLIKEKRETATLKCYPIPRHDTVYWYQQGPGQDPQFLISFYEKMQSDKGSIPDRFSAQQFSDYHSELNMSSLELGDSALYFCASAETGSYEQYFGPGTRLTVT.

The rearrangement joins TRBV28 to TRBJ1-2, with D maybe TRBD1 (6 bases). CDR1 MDHEN and CDR2 SYDVKM come from the germline V gene. The ends were cut back, 3 bases at V and 8 bases at J, with 13 bases in the middle. The CDR3 sequence is 13 residues long. The CDR3 nucleotides read TGTGCCAGCAGTTTGCGGGGGGCGCGAGGCTACACCTTC. Its translation: CASSLRGARGYTF.

The V call is TRBV11-3, the J call TRBJ1-2; 9 bases are a match to TRBD1. V dropped 0 bases and J dropped 1; count of bases not matched to a gene: 12. The CDR3 loop spans 19 amino acids. The germline V gene has CDR1 SGHNT and CDR2 YENEEA. As DNA, the CDR3 is TGTGCCAGCAGCTTAGATAGACGGTTAGGGGACAGGGATAACTATGGCTACACCTTC. Encoded protein: CASSLDRRLGDRDNYGYTF.

This sequence joins TRBV27 and TRBJ1-1; TRBD1 is a possible D gene (6 bases). Germline V gene data show CDR1 as MNHEY and CDR2 as SMNVEV (reference sequence). V lost 8 bases, J lost 4 bases, and 17 bases lay in between. This CDR3 spans 14 amino acids. This CDR3 is CASHRVFSTTEAFF. In DNA, the CDR3 is TGTGCCAGCCACAGGGTTTTCTCCACCACTGAAGCTTTCTTT.

The CDR3 here is CASSLEVAGAGRSEAFF. The CDR3 DNA sequence: TGTGCCAGCAGCTTAGAGGTGGCAGGAGCAGGACGGAGTGAAGCTTTCTTT. V gene TRBV13 combines with J gene TRBJ1-1; D not certain. Looked up from germline, CDR1 is PRHDT and CDR2 is FYEKMQ (reference sequence). V was clipped by 1 base and J by 7 bases, with 22 bases between them. The CDR3 loop spans 17 amino acids. The complete variable domain, with remaining parts taken from reference TRBV13 and TRBJ1-1, reads AAGVIQSPRHLIKEKRETATLKCYPIPRHDTVYWYQQGPGQDPQFLISFYEKMQSDKGSIPDRFSAQQFSDYHSELNMSSLELGDSALYFCASSLEVAGAGRSEAFFGQGTRLTVV.

The chain links TRBV19 to TRBJ1-5, with D unclear. This CDR3 is built from 13 residues. V lost 5 bases, J lost 4 bases, and 9 bases lay in between. Germline lookup yields CDR1 LNHDA and CDR2 SQIVND (reference sequence). In DNA form, the CDR3 reads TGTGCCAGTAGTCTTTTCTCTAATCAGCCCCAGCATTTT. Protein sequence: CASSLFSNQPQHF.

This clone appeared a single time. The V call is TRBV19, the J call TRBJ2-3; 12 bases align to TRBD2. The CDR3 covers 16 residues. Germline lookup yields CDR1 LNHDA and CDR2 SQIVND (reference sequence). The ends lost 5 bases at V and 5 bases at J; junction bases unmatched: 8. The CDR3 reads CASSPRLAGELDTQYF. The DNA for the CDR3 is TGTGCCAGTAGTCCCCGACTAGCGGGAGAGTTAGATACGCAGTATTTT.

This chain joins TRBV19 and TRBJ1-2, with D unresolved. V was clipped by 3 bases and J by 3 bases, with 11 bases between them. Germline V gene sequence: CDR1 LNHDA, CDR2 SQIVND (reference sequence). The CDR3 sequence is 14 residues long. CDR3 protein: CASSMANWDYGYTF. The CDR3 bases are TGTGCCAGTAGTATGGCAAATTGGGACTATGGCTACACCTTC.

This clone was seen a single time. The V call is TRBV27, the J call TRBJ1-1, with D maybe TRBD1 (6 bases). V lost 6 bases to trimming and J lost 7 bases, with 12 bases between them. From germline, CDR1 is MNHEY and CDR2 SMNVEV (reference sequence). CDR3 length: 12 residues. CDR3 nucleotides: TGTGCCAGCAGGCAGGGACAAATTGAAGCTTTCTTT. Its protein is CASRQGQIEAFF.

The V and J genes are TRBV14 and TRBJ1-1, with a possible D match to TRBD1 (5 bases). V lost 1 base and J 3 bases, leaving 9 bases between the germline ends. Germline V gene lookup returns CDR1 SGHDN and CDR2 FVKESK. CDR3 size: 14 residues. CDR3 residues: CASSQVGDYTEAFF. CDR3 nucleotide sequence: TGTGCCAGCAGCCAAGTGGGGGATTACACTGAAGCTTTCTTT.

This chain connects TRBV27 to TRBJ2-1; the match to TRBD2 covers 9 bases. The germline V gene has CDR1 MNHEY and CDR2 SMNVEV (reference sequence). The CDR3 spans 15 residues. V lost 3 bases, J lost 6 bases, and 6 bases stayed unmatched. In DNA form, the CDR3 reads TGTGCCAGCAGTTTCAGTAGCGGGAGTGTCAATGAGCAGTTCTTC. Its translation: CASSFSSGSVNEQFF.

The V and J genes are TRBV19 and TRBJ1-1, with 8 bases matching TRBD1. Per germline, CDR1 LNHDA and CDR2 SQIVND (reference sequence). This CDR3 has 15 amino acids. V dropped 5 bases and J dropped 8; count of bases not matched to a gene: 13. The DNA for the CDR3 is TGTGCCAGTAGTGATAGATCCGGGACAGGCCAAGAAGCTTTCTTT. Encoded protein: CASSDRSGTGQEAFF.

The V and J genes are TRBV4-3 and TRBJ2-1; weak D call: TRBD1 (6 bases). This CDR3 has 17 amino acids. Trimming pared 0 bases from V and 9 bases from J, leaving 21 bases between. Germline assignment: CDR1 LGHNA and CDR2 YSLEER. CDR3 loop: CASSQEPIALGGGEQFF. The CDR3 nucleotides read TGCGCCAGCAGCCAAGAACCAATAGCACTTGGGGGCGGTGAGCAGTTCTTC.

The gene calls are TRBV28 and TRBJ2-4, with D perhaps TRBD2 (6 bases). The ends were cut back, 5 bases at V and 3 bases at J, with 17 bases in the middle. Germline V gene lookup returns CDR1 MDHEN and CDR2 SYDVKM. There are 16 residues in the CDR3. This chain's CDR3 is CASSAPRDLGKNIQYF. Written as DNA, the CDR3 is TGTGCCAGCAGTGCTCCCCGGGACTTAGGCAAAAACATTCAGTACTTC.

The chain joins TRBV2 to TRBJ1-3; 7 bases are a match to TRBD1. V gave up 6 bases and J gave up 4 bases; unmatched junction bases: 9. CDR3 size: 15 residues. Germline assignment: CDR1 SNHLY and CDR2 FYNNEI. CDR3 sequence: CASSTGQLGGNTIYF. CDR3 nucleotides: TGTGCCAGCAGCACGGGACAGTTAGGGGGAAACACCATATATTTT.

The gene calls are TRBV5-4 and TRBJ2-1; TRBD1 or TRBD2 may be the D gene (5 bases each). The ends were cut back, 10 bases at V and 7 bases at J, with 21 bases in the middle. Looked up from germline, CDR1 is SGHNT and CDR2 is YYREEE (reference sequence). This CDR3 has 14 residues. The CDR3 sequence is CAGGQTGRGNEQFF. The CDR3 DNA follows: TGTGCCGGGGGTCAAACGGGACGAGGGAATGAGCAGTTCTTC.

The V gene is TRBV30, the J gene TRBJ2-5; D call uncertain. CDR1 is GTSNPN, CDR2 SVGIG, per germline (reference sequence). Trimming took off 4 bases at V and 4 bases at J, with 10 bases between the two ends. CDR3 length equals 12 residues. As DNA, the CDR3 is TGTGCCTGGATTTATAAGGGAGAGACCCAGTACTTC. Its translation: CAWIYKGETQYF. Variable domain in full (rest from reference TRBV30 and TRBJ2-5): SQTIHQWPATLVQPVGSPLSLECTVEGTSNPNLYWYRQAAGRGLQLLFYSVGIGQISSEVPQNLSASRPQDRQFILSSKKLLLSDSGFYLCAWIYKGETQYFGPGTRLLVL.

The gene calls are TRBV7-2 and TRBJ1-1, with D uncertain. The germline V gene has CDR1 SGHTA and CDR2 FQGNSA. The CDR3 sequence is 15 residues long. Trimming stripped 2 bases from V and 0 bases from J, with 10 bases between. The CDR3 DNA reads as TGTGCCAGCAGCTTATACGGCATCATGAACACTGAAGCTTTCTTT. Protein: CASSLYGIMNTEAFF.

The chain couples TRBV5-1 to TRBJ1-6, with 12 positions matching TRBD1. J gave up 7 bases and V 3 bases, and 2 bases lay outside the gene matches. The CDR3 has 15 amino acids. Germline V gene data show CDR1 as SGHRS and CDR2 as YFSETQ. CDR3 nucleotide sequence: TGCGCCAGCAGCTGGGGACAGGGGGCGAATTCACCCCTCCACTTT. Its protein is CASSWGQGANSPLHF.

This sequence joins TRBV7-3 and TRBJ2-7; D not certain. The germline CDR1 and CDR2 sequences are SGHTA and FQGTGA. V was cut by 5 bases and J by 4 bases, with 15 bases left in between. The CDR3 is 14 amino acids. In DNA form, the CDR3 reads TGTGCCAGCAGCCCCTCACCCGACGATTACGAGCAGTACTTC. Its protein is CASSPSPDDYEQYF.

The chain combines TRBV28 with TRBJ1-5; TRBD1 aligns across 8 bases. CDR3 length: 16 residues. The V gene end was trimmed by 6 bases and the J gene end by 6 bases; junction bases not matched to a gene: 13. Germline V gene lookup returns CDR1 MDHEN and CDR2 SYDVKM. CDR3 region: CASRKDRGSVGQPQHF. In nucleotides, the CDR3 is TGTGCCAGCAGAAAAGACAGGGGTTCTGTTGGTCAGCCCCAGCATTTT.

The chain links TRBV7-8 to TRBJ2-1; D possibly corresponds to TRBD2 (5 bases). CDR3 length equals 19 residues. V gave up 0 bases and J gave up 8 bases, with 26 bases separating them. Per the germline V gene, CDR1 is SGHVS and CDR2 is FQNEAQ. The CDR3 region has the DNA TGTGCCAGCAGCTTAGCCCGGTCGGCTAGCCCCCAATTTATCGATGAGCAGTTCTTC. Translation gives CASSLARSASPQFIDEQFF.